One and the same sample provided the 26 T cell receptor beta chains below, sequenced in a study of T cell repertoires in cytomegalovirus infection. The antigens these receptors bind are not known. TCRdb used MiXCR to reprocess the reads, holding one entry per CDR3 protein. The data contain about 920,000 distinct CDR3 sequences, around 30% of them singletons. Sequencing used cultured CD8+ T cells from PBMCs, obtained from culture after CMV antigen stimulation. These receptors came from a human donor in good health (CMV status not recorded). Some clones in this sample may be carry-over from other donors' samples.

The rearrangement uses TRBV6-2 or TRBV6-3 and TRBJ1-2; D gene unclear. CDR1 MNHEY and CDR2 SVGEGT come from the germline V gene. The CDR3 is made up of 13 amino acids. V was clipped by 8 bases and J by 4 bases, with 14 bases between them. The CDR3 DNA reads as TGTGCCAGCGGCGGGAAATCCTTCTATGGCTACACCTTC. This translates into CASGGKSFYGYTF.

This clonotype was observed at least ten times. The chain has TRBV7-2 and TRBJ1-2, with 10 bases matching TRBD1. The ends lost 4 bases at V and 0 bases at J; junction bases unmatched: 5. CDR1 is SGHTA, CDR2 FQGNSA, per germline. This CDR3 region has 16 residues. The CDR3 region has the DNA TGTGCCAGCAGCTCCGGACAGGGGGAAACTAACTATGGCTACACCTTC. It specifies CASSSGQGETNYGYTF. Based on the CDR3 plus reference TRBV7-2 and TRBJ1-2, the full variable domain is GAGVSQSPSNKVTEKGKDVELRCDPISGHTALYWYRQSLGQGLEFLIYFQGNSAPDKSGLPSDRFSAERTGGSVSTLTIQRTQQEDSAVYLCASSSGQGETNYGYTFGSGTRLTVV.

CDR3 in DNA: TGTGCCACTACCGACAGTCTGAACACTGAAGCTTTCTTT. This codes for CATTDSLNTEAFF. The chain has TRBV19 and TRBJ1-1; perhaps TRBD1 as D (5 bases). Trimming cost V 10 bases and J 0 bases, with 12 bases left between them. Germline-derived CDR1 and CDR2 are LNHDA and SQIVND (reference sequence). CDR3 length: 13 residues.

This clonotype has a handful of counts. The chain combines TRBV7-2 with TRBJ2-4; either TRBD1 or TRBD2 may fit D (5 bases each). CDR3 length: 14 amino acids. CDR1 and CDR2 from the germline V gene are SGHTA and FQGNSA. Deletions cut 1 base from V and 7 bases from J, with 11 bases between. The CDR3 DNA is TGTGCCAGCAGCTTAGAGGGGACCCTGAACATTCAGTACTTC. Translation gives CASSLEGTLNIQYF.

The chain links TRBV12-5 to TRBJ2-6; D call uncertain. V was cut by 0 bases and J by 2 bases, with 8 bases left in between. Germline lookup yields CDR1 LGHNT and CDR2 FRNRAP. The CDR3 extends over 16 amino acids. In DNA, the CDR3 is TGTGCTAGTGGTTTGGTGACGGCAGCTGGGGCCAACGTCCTGACTTTC. The encoded protein is CASGLVTAAGANVLTF.

This clonotype has just a few counts. The chain joins TRBV20-1 to TRBJ2-5, with 8 positions matching TRBD2. The CDR3 runs 15 residues. CDR1 is DFQATT and CDR2 is SNEGSKA in the germline V gene (reference sequence). Trimming took 5 bases from V and 0 from J; bases not matched to a gene: 8. For the CDR3, the DNA is TGCAGTGCTTACCAAGCGGGGGAGTACCAAGAGACCCAGTACTTC. The encoded protein is CSAYQAGEYQETQYF.

This clonotype occurred a few times. V and J are TRBV27 and TRBJ2-7; D might be TRBD1 (6 bases). Trimming removed 8 bases at V and 4 bases at J, with 18 bases between. CDR3 length: 14 residues. Germline-derived CDR1 and CDR2 are MNHEY and SMNVEV (reference sequence). The CDR3, as DNA: TGTGCCAGCGGGATCGGGGACACCCAATACGAGCAGTACTTC. This translates into CASGIGDTQYEQYF.

In its sample, this clonotype was seen a few times. The chain links TRBV6-2 or TRBV6-3 to TRBJ2-7; D is perhaps TRBD1 or TRBD2 (5 bases each). Germline CDR1 is MNHEY and CDR2 is SVGEGT. There are 12 residues in the CDR3. Trimming removed 7 bases from V and 2 bases from J, with 9 bases in between. Here the CDR3 reads CASNEGTYEQYV. The CDR3 coding sequence is TGTGCCAGCAATGAGGGGACCTACGAGCAGTACGTC.

CDR3 DNA sequence: TGTGCCAGCAGGCTCGGACAGGGCAATGAGCAGTTCTTC. It yields the protein CASRLGQGNEQFF. The genes are TRBV6-6 and TRBJ2-1; 8 nucleotides line up with TRBD1. With 6 bases clipped from V and 6 bases from J, the junction kept 4 bases outside the gene matches. Germline CDR1 and CDR2: MNHNY and SVGAGI (reference sequence). This CDR3 spans 13 amino acids.

This chain joins TRBV12-3 or TRBV12-4 and TRBJ1-2; D is possibly TRBD1 (6 bases). The CDR3 consists of 13 residues. Trimming left V 10 bases short and J 2 bases short, with 14 bases between. The CDR3 protein is CATPDRTNYGYTF. The CDR3 coding sequence is TGTGCCACCCCGGACAGAACGAACTATGGCTACACCTTC.

This clonotype has a handful of counts. The V gene is TRBV27, the J gene TRBJ1-5; no clear D. The CDR3 sequence is 12 residues long. V lost 10 bases and J lost 6, with 13 bases in between. The germline gives CDR1 MNHEY, CDR2 SMNVEV (reference sequence). CDR3 DNA: TGTGCCATAGGATGGGCGGGTCAGCCCCAGCATTTT. This gives the protein CAIGWAGQPQHF.

The chain employs TRBV27 and TRBJ1-1, with unresolved D. Per germline, CDR1 MNHEY and CDR2 SMNVEV (reference sequence). The CDR3 extends over 14 amino acids. Between the trimmed V and J ends, which lost 7 bases and 4 bases, there was a span of 16 bases. The CDR3 coding sequence is TGTGCCAGCATCAGTTACGGGCAGATCACTGAAGCTTTCTTT. As protein: CASISYGQITEAFF.

This clonotype was counted between two and nine times. The V gene is TRBV28, the J gene TRBJ2-5, with D possibly being TRBD1 (5 bases). V shed 3 bases and J shed 3 bases, with 17 bases lying between them. The CDR3 has 16 residues. The germline CDR1 and CDR2 sequences are MDHEN and SYDVKM. The CDR3 loop reads CASSFPSQVLEETQYF. As DNA, the CDR3 is TGTGCCAGCAGTTTCCCCTCACAGGTGTTGGAAGAGACCCAGTACTTC.

The chain links TRBV5-4 to TRBJ1-1; 10 positions match TRBD1. The germline gives CDR1 SGHNT, CDR2 YYREEE (reference sequence). J was trimmed by 4 bases and V by 4 bases; bases with no gene match: 10. The CDR3 has 16 residues. The chain's CDR3 is CASSRSGQGTPTEAFF. The DNA of the CDR3 is TGTGCCAGCAGCAGGTCGGGACAGGGGACCCCCACTGAAGCTTTCTTT.

This clonotype has at least ten counts. This rearrangement joins TRBV7-2 to TRBJ1-2; a possible D gene is TRBD1 (6 bases). The length of the CDR3 is 13 residues. CDR1 is SGHTA, CDR2 FQGNSA, per germline. V was clipped by 7 bases and J by 7 bases, with 16 bases between them. CDR3: CASTWGASFGYTF. The DNA for the CDR3 is TGTGCCAGCACCTGGGGGGCTTCTTTTGGCTACACCTTC.

This clonotype came up many times. V usage is TRBV12-3 or TRBV12-4 and J usage is TRBJ2-2; D gene uncertain. V gave up 7 bases and J gave up 5 bases, with 5 bases separating them. The CDR3 is 11 amino acids. The CDR3 sequence: CASTQTGELFF. CDR3 sequence (DNA): TGTGCCAGCACCCAAACCGGGGAGCTGTTTTTT.

This clonotype was counted a single time. The J gene is TRBJ1-1, the V gene TRBV9; TRBD1 matches at 7 bases. Trimming took 7 bases from V and 2 from J; bases not matched to a gene: 17. Germline V gene data show CDR1 as SGDLS and CDR2 as YYNGEE. The CDR3 is made up of 17 amino acids. In nucleotides, the CDR3 is TGTGCCAGCTCCCCATCCAGGGGGAGCTACCCCAACACTGAAGCTTTCTTT. Amino acids: CASSPSRGSYPNTEAFF. Combining the CDR3 with reference TRBV9 and TRBJ1-1 gives the whole variable domain DSGVTQTPKHLITATGQRVTLRCSPRSGDLSVYWYQQSLDQGLQFLIQYYNGEERAKGNILERFSAQQFPDLHSELNLSSLELGDSALYFCASSPSRGSYPNTEAFFGQGTRLTVV.

This clonotype was seen many times. The rearrangement links TRBV6-1 to TRBJ1-5; perhaps TRBD1 as D (6 bases). The V gene lost 5 bases and the J gene lost 0 bases, with 17 bases spanning the gap. This CDR3 region has 17 residues. Germline assignment: CDR1 MNHNS and CDR2 SASEGT. DNA for the CDR3: TGTGCCAGCAGTCCCCGGGGGGCCCTATATAGCAATCAGCCCCAGCATTTT. Protein product: CASSPRGALYSNQPQHF.

This clonotype was found a few times. The chain combines TRBV29-1 with TRBJ1-1; D possibly corresponds to TRBD1 (5 bases). Germline CDR1 is SQVTM and CDR2 is ANQGSEA. V was clipped by 5 bases and J by 0 bases, with 28 bases between them. CDR3 length: 19 residues. Here the CDR3 reads CSVLGTEAAGRPMNTEAFF. CDR3 bases: TGCAGCGTTCTGGGCACGGAGGCTGCAGGGAGACCCATGAACACTGAAGCTTTCTTT. Looking up the rest from reference TRBV29-1 and TRBJ1-1 gives the full variable domain: SAVISQKPSRDICQRGTSLTIQCQVDSQVTMMFWYRQQPGQSLTLIATANQGSEATYESGFVIDKFPISRPNLTFSTLTVSNMSPEDSSIYLCSVLGTEAAGRPMNTEAFFGQGTRLTVV.

The chain is built from TRBV5-5 and TRBJ2-7, with a tentative D call TRBD2 (6 bases). The V end lost 3 bases, the J end lost 1 base, and 17 bases lay between the germline ends. Germline V lookup: CDR1 SGHKS, CDR2 YYEKEE (reference sequence). The CDR3 has 16 residues. The CDR3 DNA reads as TGTGCCAGCAGCTCGATACTAGCAGGCCCATCCTACGAGCAGTACGTC. Translated: CASSSILAGPSYEQYV.

V and J are TRBV5-1 and TRBJ1-1; no firm D call. Germline values: CDR1 SGHRS, CDR2 YFSETQ. CDR3 length: 14 amino acids. V dropped 2 bases and J dropped 1 base, with 9 bases sitting between them. The CDR3 DNA reads TGCGCCAGCAGCTTACCTAAGGGGAACACTGAAGCTTTCTTT. It codes for CASSLPKGNTEAFF.

This clonotype was detected only a few times. The genes are TRBV12-3 or TRBV12-4 and TRBJ2-5; no clear D. The CDR3 extends over 12 amino acids. V gave up 8 bases and J gave up 5 bases, with 12 bases separating them. Here the CDR3 reads CASGTPYETQYF. CDR3 DNA: TGTGCCAGCGGAACCCCCTATGAGACCCAGTACTTC.

This chain uses TRBV6-1 with TRBJ1-1; D unclear. Per the germline V gene, CDR1 is MNHNS and CDR2 is SASEGT. V lost 0 bases to trimming and J lost 4 bases, with 12 bases between them. The CDR3 consists of 15 residues. CDR3 in amino acids: CASSEAVHGSTEAFF. CDR3 nucleotides: TGTGCCAGCAGTGAAGCTGTTCATGGATCCACTGAAGCTTTCTTT.

The CDR3 bases are TGCGCCAGCAGCCACCGACTAGACGGGAATGAGCAGTTCTTC. This gives the protein CASSHRLDGNEQFF. The genes are TRBV4-1 and TRBJ2-1, with D maybe TRBD2 (6 bases). There are 14 residues in the CDR3. V dropped 3 bases and J dropped 7 bases, with 13 bases sitting between them. Germline CDR1 MGHRA, CDR2 YSYEKL.

This chain connects TRBV6-1 to TRBJ1-1, with 7 bases matching TRBD1. The CDR3 length is 16 residues. V lost 0 bases, J lost 1 base, and 5 bases stayed unmatched. Germline CDR1 and CDR2: MNHNS and SASEGT. CDR3 loop: CASSEAPYRGNTEAFF. In DNA, the CDR3 is TGTGCCAGCAGTGAAGCCCCTTACAGGGGGAACACTGAAGCTTTCTTT.

The rearrangement uses TRBV28 and TRBJ2-7; possibly TRBD2 for D (5 bases). Trimming cost V 5 bases and J 3 bases, with 11 bases left between them. The germline V gene has CDR1 MDHEN and CDR2 SYDVKM. The CDR3 covers 13 residues. The CDR3 nucleotides are TGTGCCAGCAGTCCCGGACTCTTCTACGAGCAGTACGTC. This encodes CASSPGLFYEQYV.